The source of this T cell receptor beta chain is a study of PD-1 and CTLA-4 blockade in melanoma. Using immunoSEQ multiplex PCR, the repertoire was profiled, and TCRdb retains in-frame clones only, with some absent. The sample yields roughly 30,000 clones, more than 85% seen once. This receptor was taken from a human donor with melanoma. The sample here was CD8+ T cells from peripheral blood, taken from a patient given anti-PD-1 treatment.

The CDR3 region is CASSLNSFNEQYF. The CDR3 DNA reads as TGTGCCAGCAGCTTAAATAGCTTCAACGAGCAGTACTTC. The genes are TRBV7-9 and TRBJ2-7; D is unclear. CDR3 length: 13 residues. V was cut by 2 bases and J by 5 bases, with 10 bases left in between. Germline lookup yields CDR1 SEHNR and CDR2 FQNEAQ (reference sequence).